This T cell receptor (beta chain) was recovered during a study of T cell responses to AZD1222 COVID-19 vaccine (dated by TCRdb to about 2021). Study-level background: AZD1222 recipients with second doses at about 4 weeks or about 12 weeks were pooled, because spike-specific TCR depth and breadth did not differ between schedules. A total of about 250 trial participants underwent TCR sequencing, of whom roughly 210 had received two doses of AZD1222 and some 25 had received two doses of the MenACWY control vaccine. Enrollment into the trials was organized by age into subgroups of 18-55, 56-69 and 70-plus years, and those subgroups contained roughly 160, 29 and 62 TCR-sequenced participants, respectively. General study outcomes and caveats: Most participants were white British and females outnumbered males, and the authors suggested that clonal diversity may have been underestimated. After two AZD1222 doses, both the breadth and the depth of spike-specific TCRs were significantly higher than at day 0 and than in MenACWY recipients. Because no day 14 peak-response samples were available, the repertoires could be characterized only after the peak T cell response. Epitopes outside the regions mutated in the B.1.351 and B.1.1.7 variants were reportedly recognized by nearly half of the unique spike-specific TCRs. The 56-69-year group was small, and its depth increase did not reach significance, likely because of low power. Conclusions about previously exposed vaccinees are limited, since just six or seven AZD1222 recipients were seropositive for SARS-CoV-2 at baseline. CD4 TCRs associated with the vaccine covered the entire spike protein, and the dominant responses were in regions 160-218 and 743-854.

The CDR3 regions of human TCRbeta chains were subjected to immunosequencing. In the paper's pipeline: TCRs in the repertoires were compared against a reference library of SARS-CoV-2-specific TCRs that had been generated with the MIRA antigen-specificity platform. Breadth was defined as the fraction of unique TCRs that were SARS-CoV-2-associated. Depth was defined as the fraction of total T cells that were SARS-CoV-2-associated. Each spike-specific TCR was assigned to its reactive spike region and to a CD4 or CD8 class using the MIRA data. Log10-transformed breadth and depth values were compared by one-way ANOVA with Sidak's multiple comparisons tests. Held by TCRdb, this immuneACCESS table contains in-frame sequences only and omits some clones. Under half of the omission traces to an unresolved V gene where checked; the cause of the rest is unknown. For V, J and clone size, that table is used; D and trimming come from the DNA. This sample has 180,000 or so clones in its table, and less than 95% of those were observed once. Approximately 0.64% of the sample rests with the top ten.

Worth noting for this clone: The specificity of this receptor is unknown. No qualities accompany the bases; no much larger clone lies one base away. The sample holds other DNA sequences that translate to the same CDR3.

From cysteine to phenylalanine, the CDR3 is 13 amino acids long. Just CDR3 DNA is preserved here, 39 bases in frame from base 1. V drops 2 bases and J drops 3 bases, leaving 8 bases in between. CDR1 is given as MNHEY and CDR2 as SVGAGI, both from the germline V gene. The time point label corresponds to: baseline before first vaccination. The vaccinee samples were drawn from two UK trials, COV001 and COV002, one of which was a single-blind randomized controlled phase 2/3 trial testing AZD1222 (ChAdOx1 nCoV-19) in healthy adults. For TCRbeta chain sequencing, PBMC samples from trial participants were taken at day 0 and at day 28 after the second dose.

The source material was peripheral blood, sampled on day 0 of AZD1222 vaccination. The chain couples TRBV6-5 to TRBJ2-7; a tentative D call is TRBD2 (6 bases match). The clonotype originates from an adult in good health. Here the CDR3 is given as CASSYGGYYEQYF. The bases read TGTGCCAGCAGTTACGGAGGGTACTACGAGCAGTACTTC.